This record looks at one T cell receptor (beta chain) sequence and its context. Only Caucasian adults living in Nashville, Tennessee served as donors. Unsorted samples used some 90 million PBMCs for genomic DNA. The data originate from a study of shared clonotypes between healthy human individuals. The V gene end was trimmed by 4 bases and the J gene end by 5 bases; junction bases not matched to a gene: 13. The germline CDR1 and CDR2 sequences are MNHEY and SVGAGI. The CDR3 runs 16 residues. Per the original methods: As immunoSEQ supplied junction-only sequences (without quality scores), filtering differed. TCRdb's copy holds only in-frame clones and misses some; the assay was immunoSEQ multiplex PCR. V, J and clone size derive from that table, while D and trimming were established from the DNA sequence. The sample yields about 480,000 clones, 60% to 80% seen once.

The chain uses TRBV6-5 and TRBJ2-7, with 8 positions matching TRBD1. The receptor's source is a woman aged 40 to 50 in good health. Some clones in this sample may be carry-over from other donors' samples. Sample: PBMCs. The CDR3 DNA sequence: TGTGCCAGCAGTTTTGACCGAAGGACAGGGAATGACGAGCAGTACTTC. It is translated as CASSFDRRTGNDEQYF.